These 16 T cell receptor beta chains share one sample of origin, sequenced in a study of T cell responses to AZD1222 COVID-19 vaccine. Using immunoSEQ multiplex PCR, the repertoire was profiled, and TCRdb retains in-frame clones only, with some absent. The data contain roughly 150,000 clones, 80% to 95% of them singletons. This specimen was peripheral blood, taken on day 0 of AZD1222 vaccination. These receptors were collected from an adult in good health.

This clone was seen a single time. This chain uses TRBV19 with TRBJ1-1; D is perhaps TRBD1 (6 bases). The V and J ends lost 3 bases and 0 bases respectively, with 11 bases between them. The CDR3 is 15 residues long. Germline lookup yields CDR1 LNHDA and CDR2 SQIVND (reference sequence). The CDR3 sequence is CASSIAQGMNTEAFF. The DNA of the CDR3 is TGTGCCAGTAGTATCGCGCAGGGGATGAACACTGAAGCTTTCTTT.

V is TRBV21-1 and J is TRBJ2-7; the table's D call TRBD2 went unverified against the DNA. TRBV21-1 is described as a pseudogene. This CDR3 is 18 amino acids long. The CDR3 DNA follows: TGTGCCAGCAGCACTCGGACTAGCGGGAATCCGGCTTGCTACGAGCAGTACTTC. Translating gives CASSTRTSGNPACYEQYF.

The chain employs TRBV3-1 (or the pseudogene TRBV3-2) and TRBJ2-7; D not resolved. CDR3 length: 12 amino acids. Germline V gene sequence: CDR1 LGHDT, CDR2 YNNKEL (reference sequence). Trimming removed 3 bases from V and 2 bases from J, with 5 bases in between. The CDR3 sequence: CASSHRPYEQYF. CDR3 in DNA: TGTGCCAGCAGCCATCGCCCCTACGAGCAGTACTTC.

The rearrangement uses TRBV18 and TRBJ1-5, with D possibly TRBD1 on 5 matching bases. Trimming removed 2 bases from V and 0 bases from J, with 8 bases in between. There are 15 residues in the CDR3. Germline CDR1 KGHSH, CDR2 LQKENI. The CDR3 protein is CASSPGGDSNQPQHF. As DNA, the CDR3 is TGTGCCAGCTCACCAGGGGGAGATAGCAATCAGCCCCAGCATTTT. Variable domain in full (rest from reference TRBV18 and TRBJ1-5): NAGVMQNPRHLVRRRGQEARLRCSPMKGHSHVYWYRQLPEEGLKFMVYLQKENIIDESGMPKERFSAEFPKEGPSILRIQQVVRGDSAAYFCASSPGGDSNQPQHFGDGTRLSIL.

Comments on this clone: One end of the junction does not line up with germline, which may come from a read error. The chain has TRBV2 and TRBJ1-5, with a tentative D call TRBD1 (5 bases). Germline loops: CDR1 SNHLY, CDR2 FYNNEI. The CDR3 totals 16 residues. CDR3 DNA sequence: TGTGCCAGCACTGAAGGGAGGGGTCAAAGCAATCAGCCCCAGCATTTT. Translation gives CASTEGRGQSNQPQHF.

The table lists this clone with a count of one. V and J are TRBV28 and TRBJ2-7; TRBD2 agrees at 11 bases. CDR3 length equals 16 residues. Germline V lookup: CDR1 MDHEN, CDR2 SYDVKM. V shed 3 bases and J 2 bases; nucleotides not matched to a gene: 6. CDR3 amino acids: CASSFGLAGEPYEQYF. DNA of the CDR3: TGTGCCAGCAGTTTCGGACTAGCGGGTGAGCCCTACGAGCAGTACTTC.

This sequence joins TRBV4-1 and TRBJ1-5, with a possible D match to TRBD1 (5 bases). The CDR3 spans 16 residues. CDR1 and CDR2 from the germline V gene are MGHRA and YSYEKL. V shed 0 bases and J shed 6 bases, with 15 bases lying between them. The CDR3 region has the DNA TGCGCCAGCAGCCAAGATTGGCAGGGCGCCGTTCAGCCCCAGCATTTT. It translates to CASSQDWQGAVQPQHF.

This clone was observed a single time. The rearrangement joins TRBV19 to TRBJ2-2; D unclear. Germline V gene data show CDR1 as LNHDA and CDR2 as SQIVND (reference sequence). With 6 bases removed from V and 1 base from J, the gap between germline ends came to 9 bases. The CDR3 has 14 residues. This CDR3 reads CASRTTLNTGELFF. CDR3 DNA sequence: TGTGCCAGTAGAACGACTTTGAACACCGGGGAGCTGTTTTTT.

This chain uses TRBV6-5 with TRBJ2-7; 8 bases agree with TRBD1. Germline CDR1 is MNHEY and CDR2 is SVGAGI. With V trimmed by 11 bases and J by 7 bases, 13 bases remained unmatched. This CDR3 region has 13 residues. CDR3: CASQGAGAGEQYF. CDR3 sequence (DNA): TGTGCCTCCCAGGGGGCAGGGGCGGGGGAGCAGTACTTC.

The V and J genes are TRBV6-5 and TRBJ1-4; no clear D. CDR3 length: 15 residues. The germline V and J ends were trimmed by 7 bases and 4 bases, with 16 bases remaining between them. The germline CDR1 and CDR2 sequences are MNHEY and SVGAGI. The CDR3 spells CASTYTSGYNEKLFF. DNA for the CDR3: TGTGCCAGCACTTATACATCCGGATATAATGAAAAACTGTTTTTT.

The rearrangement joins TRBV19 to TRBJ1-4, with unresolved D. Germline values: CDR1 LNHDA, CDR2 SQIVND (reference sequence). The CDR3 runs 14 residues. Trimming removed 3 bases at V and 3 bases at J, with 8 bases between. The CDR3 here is CASSISGPNEKLFF. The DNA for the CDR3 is TGTGCCAGTAGTATCAGCGGACCTAATGAAAAACTGTTTTTT.

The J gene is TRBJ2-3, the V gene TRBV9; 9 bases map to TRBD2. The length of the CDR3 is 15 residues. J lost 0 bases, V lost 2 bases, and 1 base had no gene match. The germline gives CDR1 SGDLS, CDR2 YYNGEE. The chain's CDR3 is CASSVSGGSTDTQYF. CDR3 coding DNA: TGTGCCAGCAGCGTGAGCGGGGGGAGCACAGATACGCAGTATTTT.

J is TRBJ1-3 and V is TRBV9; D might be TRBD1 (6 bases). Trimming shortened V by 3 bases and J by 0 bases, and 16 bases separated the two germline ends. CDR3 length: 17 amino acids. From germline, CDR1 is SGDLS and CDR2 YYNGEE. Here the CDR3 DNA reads TGTGCCAGCAGCGCCACCGGGACAACATACTCTGGAAACACCATATATTTT. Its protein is CASSATGTTYSGNTIYF. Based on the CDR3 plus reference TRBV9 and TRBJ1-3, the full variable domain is DSGVTQTPKHLITATGQRVTLRCSPRSGDLSVYWYQQSLDQGLQFLIQYYNGEERAKGNILERFSAQQFPDLHSELNLSSLELGDSALYFCASSATGTTYSGNTIYFGEGSWLTVV.

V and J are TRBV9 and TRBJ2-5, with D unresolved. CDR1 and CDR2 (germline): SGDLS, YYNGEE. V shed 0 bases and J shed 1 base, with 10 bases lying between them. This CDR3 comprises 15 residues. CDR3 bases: TGTGCCAGCAGCGTAGGATCGGTGATCCAAGAGACCCAGTACTTC. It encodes CASSVGSVIQETQYF.

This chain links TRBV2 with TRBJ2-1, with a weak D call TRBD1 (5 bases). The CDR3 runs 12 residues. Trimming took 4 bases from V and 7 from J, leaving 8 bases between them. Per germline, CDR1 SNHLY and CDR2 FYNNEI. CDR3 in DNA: TGTGCCAGCAGTGTTAGGGGAAATGAGCAGTTCTTC. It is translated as CASSVRGNEQFF.

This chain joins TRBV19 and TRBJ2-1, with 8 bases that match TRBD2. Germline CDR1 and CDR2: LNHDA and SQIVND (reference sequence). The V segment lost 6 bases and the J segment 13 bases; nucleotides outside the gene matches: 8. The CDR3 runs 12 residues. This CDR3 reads CASSPGLAYQFF. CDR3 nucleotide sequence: TGTGCCAGTAGCCCCGGACTAGCTTATCAGTTCTTC.